A single sample gave rise to the 15 T cell receptor beta chains below, sequenced in a study of naive and memory T cell subsets. The library had UMIs added by 3' ligation of an oligonucleotide to TCR cDNA. Amplification of ligated cDNA took four PCR rounds with SP2 and nested alpha and beta constant primers. In TCRdb, the 5' RACE reads were re-called with MiXCR into one record per CDR3 protein. Of more than 50,000 distinct CDR3 sequences listed, 6% to 8.5% were seen once; the top ten hold over 15%. The receptors shown here come from a female donor in good health.

The genes are TRBV21-1 and TRBJ2-3; the tabulated D call, TRBD2, remains unverified against the DNA. TRBV21-1 is deemed a pseudogene. The CDR3 totals 16 residues. The CDR3 sequence: CASSTILAGNTDTQYF. The CDR3 DNA reads TGTGCCAGCAGCACAATACTAGCGGGAAACACAGATACGCAGTATTTT.

There are a few counts of this clonotype. The chain couples TRBV4-1 to TRBJ2-7, with 11 nucleotides matching TRBD2. The CDR3 loop spans 17 amino acids. Looked up from germline, CDR1 is MGHRA and CDR2 is YSYEKL. After removal of 0 bases from V and 6 bases from J, the junction contained 10 bases not matched to a gene. CDR3 sequence (DNA): TGCGCCAGCAGCCAAGATCACCAGACTAGCGGGGAGGTCGAGCAGTACTTC. It is translated as CASSQDHQTSGEVEQYF.

This chain uses TRBV2 with TRBJ2-5; TRBD1 matches 11 bases. Per germline, CDR1 SNHLY and CDR2 FYNNEI. The CDR3 has 15 amino acids. V trimming: 7 bases; J trimming: 4 bases; junction bases outside the gene matches: 8. CDR3 region: CASKGQGARLETQYF. The DNA for the CDR3 is TGTGCCAGCAAAGGACAGGGGGCAAGGTTAGAGACCCAGTACTTC.

This clonotype showed up many times. The chain employs TRBV11-2 and TRBJ2-3, with D unresolved. Looked up from germline, CDR1 is SGHAT and CDR2 is FQNNGV. The CDR3 covers 14 residues. Between the trimmed V and J ends, which lost 5 bases and 6 bases, there was a span of 15 bases. Here the CDR3 reads CASSPLGRFDTQYF. CDR3 sequence (DNA): TGTGCCAGCAGCCCACTCGGAAGGTTTGATACGCAGTATTTT.

The genes are TRBV6-1 and TRBJ2-3; D is possibly TRBD1 or TRBD2 (5 bases each). In germline, CDR1 is MNHNS, CDR2 SASEGT. The CDR3 is 14 residues long. V dropped 1 base and J dropped 1 base, with 6 bases sitting between them. CDR3 in amino acids: CASSEGGGTDTQYF. CDR3 bases: TGTGCCAGCAGTGAAGGAGGGGGCACAGATACGCAGTATTTT.

This clonotype was seen many times. The chain links TRBV7-2 to TRBJ2-1; D gene ambiguous. This CDR3 has 15 amino acids. Germline V gene data show CDR1 as SGHTA and CDR2 as FQGNSA. V was cut by 5 bases and J by 4 bases, with 15 bases left in between. The CDR3 is CASSPPSGSYNEQFF. CDR3 DNA: TGTGCCAGCAGCCCCCCGTCGGGCAGTTACAATGAGCAGTTCTTC. The variable domain in full, completed from reference TRBV7-2 and TRBJ2-1, reads GAGVSQSPSNKVTEKGKDVELRCDPISGHTALYWYRQSLGQGLEFLIYFQGNSAPDKSGLPSDRFSAERTGGSVSTLTIQRTQQEDSAVYLCASSPPSGSYNEQFFGPGTRLTVL.

The chain has TRBV7-2 and TRBJ1-3, with 8 bases that match TRBD1. V lost 1 base, J lost 6 bases, and 11 bases stayed unmatched. CDR1 is SGHTA, CDR2 FQGNSA, per germline. CDR3 length: 17 residues. The CDR3 bases are TGTGCCAGCAGCTTAGTTAGTACAGGGGGGTCAGAAAACACCATATATTTT. Amino acids: CASSLVSTGGSENTIYF.

CDR3 protein: CAWAQTGTGHNQPQHF. The CDR3 DNA is TGTGCCTGGGCCCAGACCGGGACAGGGCACAATCAGCCCCAGCATTTT. The V call is TRBV30, the J call TRBJ1-5; TRBD1 matches at 9 bases. V lost 5 bases, J lost 3 bases, and 11 bases stayed unmatched. This CDR3 spans 16 amino acids. Germline V gene sequence: CDR1 GTSNPN, CDR2 SVGIG (reference sequence). Full variable domain (missing parts from reference TRBV30 and TRBJ1-5): SQTIHQWPATLVQPVGSPLSLECTVEGTSNPNLYWYRQAAGRGLQLLFYSVGIGQISSEVPQNLSASRPQDRQFILSSKKLLLSDSGFYLCAWAQTGTGHNQPQHFGDGTRLSIL.

This clonotype came up many times. The chain joins TRBV7-9 to TRBJ1-1; D uncertain. Deletions cut 6 bases from V and 5 bases from J, with 10 bases between. CDR3 length equals 12 residues. Germline loops: CDR1 SEHNR, CDR2 FQNEAQ (reference sequence). The CDR3 coding sequence is TGTGCCAGCAGGGGCGTATCAACTGAAGCTTTCTTT. It specifies CASRGVSTEAFF.

This clonotype was picked up many times. The gene calls are TRBV12-3 or TRBV12-4 and TRBJ2-3, with 9 nucleotides matching TRBD2. Losses at the gene ends were 5 bases for V and 4 bases for J; bases not matched to a gene: 10. The CDR3 runs to 16 residues. The CDR3 DNA is TGTGCCAGCAGTCCTTGGGGCGGGAGGGCCTCAGATACGCAGTATTTT. Protein sequence: CASSPWGGRASDTQYF.

This clonotype has at least ten counts. This chain links TRBV9 with TRBJ1-5; D possibly corresponds to TRBD1 (5 bases). Per the germline V gene, CDR1 is SGDLS and CDR2 is YYNGEE. Trimming pared 9 bases from V and 1 base from J, leaving 20 bases between. The CDR3 contains 16 residues. For the CDR3, the DNA is TGTGCCACCCCCCGGACCGGGGGTATAAGCAATCAGCCCCAGCATTTT. Protein product: CATPRTGGISNQPQHF.

The chain couples TRBV10-1 to TRBJ1-1, with no clear D. There are 15 residues in the CDR3. Trimming cost V 3 bases and J 2 bases, with 13 bases left between them. Germline assignment: CDR1 WNHNN and CDR2 SYGVQD (reference sequence). The CDR3 sequence is CASSDPGAPNTEAFF. CDR3 nucleotide sequence: TGCGCCAGCAGTGACCCGGGAGCCCCTAACACTGAAGCTTTCTTT.

This chain uses TRBV28 with TRBJ2-7, with no clear D. Germline V gene sequence: CDR1 MDHEN, CDR2 SYDVKM. V lost 5 bases and J 5 bases, leaving 13 bases between the germline ends. The CDR3 runs 13 residues. CDR3 sequence reads: CASSPGVLNEQYF. The CDR3, as DNA: TGTGCCAGCAGTCCGGGTGTATTAAACGAGCAGTACTTC. Supplemented by reference TRBV28 and TRBJ2-7, the full variable domain reads DVKVTQSSRYLVKRTGEKVFLECVQDMDHENMFWYRQDPGLGLRLIYFSYDVKMKEKGDIPEGYSVSREKKERFSLILESASTNQTSMYLCASSPGVLNEQYFGPGTRLTVT.

At least ten counts were recorded for this clonotype. This chain joins TRBV28 and TRBJ1-1; 11 positions agree with TRBD1. Looked up from germline, CDR1 is MDHEN and CDR2 is SYDVKM. The CDR3 is 15 residues long. The J segment lost 3 bases and the V segment lost 4 bases, leaving 4 bases of the junction unmatched. CDR3: CASSWGTGGDTEAFF. CDR3 nucleotide sequence: TGTGCCAGCAGTTGGGGGACAGGGGGGGACACTGAAGCTTTCTTT.

In this sample, this clonotype turned up many times. The genes are TRBV6-5 and TRBJ2-1, with D maybe TRBD1 (6 bases). CDR1 is MNHEY, CDR2 SVGAGI, per germline. Trimming shortened V by 5 bases and J by 2 bases, and 13 bases separated the two germline ends. The CDR3 totals 15 residues. In DNA, the CDR3 is TGTGCCAGCAGTAAGGGGGATAGAACCTACAATGAGCAGTTCTTC. This sequence encodes CASSKGDRTYNEQFF.